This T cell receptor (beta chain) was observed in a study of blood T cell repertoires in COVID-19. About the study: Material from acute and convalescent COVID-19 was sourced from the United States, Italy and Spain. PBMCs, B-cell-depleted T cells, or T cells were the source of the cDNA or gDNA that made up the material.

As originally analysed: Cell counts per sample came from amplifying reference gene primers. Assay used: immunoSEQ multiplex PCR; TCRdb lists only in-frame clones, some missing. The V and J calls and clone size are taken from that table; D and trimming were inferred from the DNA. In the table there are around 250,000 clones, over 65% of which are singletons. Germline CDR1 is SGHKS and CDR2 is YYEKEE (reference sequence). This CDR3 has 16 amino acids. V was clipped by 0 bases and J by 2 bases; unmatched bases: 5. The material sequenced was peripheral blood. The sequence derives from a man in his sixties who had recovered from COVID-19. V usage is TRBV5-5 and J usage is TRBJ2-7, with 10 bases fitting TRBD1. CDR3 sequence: CASSLGPDRGTYEQYF. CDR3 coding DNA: TGTGCCAGCAGCTTGGGCCCGGACAGGGGGACCTACGAGCAGTACTTC.